One and the same sample provided the 19 T cell receptor beta chains below, sequenced in a study of monozygotic twins with inflammatory bowel disease. Reprocessing the 5' RACE reads, TCRdb reports a single entry for every CDR3 protein and omits DNA. In all, the sample yields 90,000 to 110,000 distinct CDR3 sequences. Sequencing was performed on blood. The receptor source for this set is a human donor with ulcerative colitis or Crohn's disease, or a healthy co-twin of an affected twin (not recorded which).

This sequence joins TRBV20-1 and TRBJ2-4; TCRdb's D call, TRBD2, is unchecked because there is no DNA. The CDR3 contains 15 residues. Germline V gives CDR1 DFQATT, CDR2 SNEGSKA (reference sequence). The CDR3 sequence is CSARHLAAAKNIQYF.

The rearrangement links TRBV5-1 to TRBJ2-3. The V gene's germline CDR1 is SGHRS and CDR2 YFSETQ. This CDR3 is 13 amino acids long. CDR3 region: CASSLVVGDTQYF.

The chain links TRBV11-3 to TRBJ2-1; the TCRdb D gene call, TRBD1, has no DNA to confirm it. The germline CDR1 and CDR2 sequences are SGHNT and YENEEA. This CDR3 comprises 17 residues. The CDR3 sequence: CASSGRALLSSYNEQFF.

The chain is built from TRBV20-1 and TRBJ2-7. CDR1 is DFQATT and CDR2 is SNEGSKA in the germline V gene (reference sequence). The CDR3 is 12 residues long. Here the CDR3 reads CSARVDLYEQYF.

The gene calls are TRBV7-8 and TRBJ2-1; absent DNA, TCRdb's TRBD1 call cannot be checked. CDR3 size: 13 residues. From germline, CDR1 is SGHVS and CDR2 FQNEAQ. The CDR3 sequence: CASSYIRDPEQFF.

The chain couples TRBV6-1 to TRBJ2-4; TCRdb selects TRBD1, and the lack of DNA leaves this call unchecked. This CDR3 is 13 amino acids long. Germline lookup yields CDR1 MNHNS and CDR2 SASEGT. The CDR3 is CASRRDREDMQYF.

The rearrangement links TRBV11-2 to TRBJ2-1; absent DNA, TCRdb's TRBD2 call cannot be checked. This CDR3 region has 19 residues. The germline V gene encodes CDR1 SGHAT and CDR2 FQNNGV. The CDR3 loop reads CASSLDFASGITVHNEQFF.

J is TRBJ1-3 and V is TRBV29-1; TCRdb names TRBD1, which stays unverified in the absence of DNA. This CDR3 is 12 amino acids long. Germline loops: CDR1 SQVTM, CDR2 ANQGSEA. The CDR3 here is CSVWTAGNTIYF.

The chain is built from TRBV28 and TRBJ2-7; TCRdb lists TRBD2, though no DNA is available to test this call. The CDR3 sequence is 15 residues long. CDR1 is MDHEN, CDR2 SYDVKM, per germline. CDR3 region: CASSLAGYSSYEQYF.

V gene TRBV10-3 combines with J gene TRBJ2-7; as DNA is missing, the TRBD2 call by TCRdb cannot be tested. The CDR3 runs 14 residues. Germline V gives CDR1 ENHRY, CDR2 SYGVKD. Here the CDR3 reads CATRDRDGPYEQYF.

The chain couples TRBV20-1 to TRBJ2-1; TCRdb lists TRBD2, though no DNA is available to test this call. Germline V gene data show CDR1 as DFQATT and CDR2 as SNEGSKA (reference sequence). This CDR3 spans 15 amino acids. CDR3 amino acids: CSARVGTSGRVREFF.

This sequence joins TRBV12-3 or TRBV12-4 and TRBJ2-7; there is no DNA to check the TCRdb D call of TRBD1. The CDR3 consists of 13 residues. The CDR3 sequence: CATSPNRDAEQYF.

The V and J genes are TRBV10-3 and TRBJ2-1. Germline CDR1 and CDR2: ENHRY and SYGVKD. This CDR3 contains 12 residues. The CDR3: CAITDDANEQFF.

The gene calls are TRBV20-1 and TRBJ2-6. CDR3 length: 14 amino acids. The germline CDR1 and CDR2 sequences are DFQATT and SNEGSKA (reference sequence). The CDR3 protein is CSASPAAGANVLTF.

The chain joins TRBV12-3 or TRBV12-4 to TRBJ2-5; the TCRdb D gene call, TRBD1, has no DNA to confirm it. This CDR3 has 13 amino acids. The CDR3 sequence: CASSFVGAVAQYF.

The V and J genes are TRBV29-1 and TRBJ1-5; the D call of TRBD1 rests on TCRdb alone, since no DNA is present to check it. CDR1 and CDR2 from the germline V gene are SQVTM and ANQGSEA. This CDR3 contains 13 residues. This CDR3 reads CSARTGNNQPQHF. Together with reference TRBV29-1 and TRBJ1-5, the CDR3 gives the full variable domain: SAVISQKPSRDICQRGTSLTIQCQVDSQVTMMFWYRQQPGQSLTLIATANQGSEATYESGFVIDKFPISRPNLTFSTLTVSNMSPEDSSIYLCSARTGNNQPQHFGDGTRLSIL.

This chain uses TRBV7-8 with TRBJ1-1; TCRdb calls TRBD1, which cannot be checked without DNA. Germline V gene lookup returns CDR1 SGHVS and CDR2 FQNEAQ. The CDR3 spans 15 residues. CDR3 region: CASSRNWDRGDEAFF.

The chain links TRBV28 to TRBJ1-5. The V gene's germline CDR1 is MDHEN and CDR2 SYDVKM. The CDR3 length is 15 residues. Here the CDR3 reads CASSLVYLIGGSQHF.

CDR3 loop: CSATGEENQPQHF. V usage is TRBV20-1 and J usage is TRBJ1-5. CDR1 is DFQATT, CDR2 SNEGSKA, per germline (reference sequence). This CDR3 contains 13 residues.